These 15 T cell receptor beta chains originate from one sample sequenced in a study of cytomegalovirus exposure and HLA in healthy donors. Primers for the PCR totalled 60 Vbeta and 13 Jbeta. TCRdb keeps only in-frame clones here, not all; method: immunoSEQ multiplex PCR. The profile shows approximately 82,000 clones, roughly four fifths of them singletons. The sample consisted of PBMCs. The receptors stem from a woman aged 45-60 years in good health and CMV-seropositive.

On this clone: Its ends do not fully match the called genes, so a read error is possible. The rearrangement uses TRBV11-2 and TRBJ1-5; 8 nucleotides agree with TRBD1. This CDR3 region has 13 residues. Per the germline V gene, CDR1 is SGHAT and CDR2 is FQNNGV. The CDR3: CAGSTDRAQPQHF. CDR3 DNA sequence: TGTGCCGGCAGCACGGACAGGGCCCAGCCCCAGCATTTT.

This sequence joins TRBV27 and TRBJ2-7, with 9 bases fitting TRBD2. With 5 bases clipped from V and 2 bases from J, the junction kept 7 bases outside the gene matches. CDR3 length equals 15 residues. CDR1 is MNHEY and CDR2 is SMNVEV in the germline V gene (reference sequence). CDR3 nucleotide sequence: TGTGCCAGCAGTCTTTCTAGCGGGATGACCTACGAGCAGTACTTC. It codes for CASSLSSGMTYEQYF.

This clone was observed a few times. The chain has TRBV5-6 and TRBJ1-2; no clear D. Trimming left V 6 bases short and J 4 bases short, with 13 bases between. The CDR3 sequence is 13 residues long. Germline V CDR1 and CDR2: SGHDT, YYEEEE. The CDR3 loop reads CASTRPEGYGYTF. The CDR3 DNA sequence: TGTGCCAGCACACGCCCGGAGGGCTATGGCTACACCTTC.

The rearrangement joins TRBV5-6 to TRBJ1-3, with D unclear. The CDR3 spans 14 residues. Germline V lookup: CDR1 SGHDT, CDR2 YYEEEE. Trimming stripped 0 bases from V and 0 bases from J, with 4 bases between. The DNA of the CDR3 is TGTGCCAGCAGCTTGGGTAACTCTGGAAACACCATATATTTT. As protein: CASSLGNSGNTIYF.

V and J are TRBV6-1 and TRBJ2-3; no clear D. This CDR3 is 12 amino acids long. Germline assignment: CDR1 MNHNS and CDR2 SASEGT. The ends were cut back, 0 bases at V and 11 bases at J, with 9 bases in the middle. The CDR3, as DNA: TGTGCCAGCAGTGAAGCCGATGTTAGGCAGTATTTT. This encodes CASSEADVRQYF.

This chain links TRBV6-5 with TRBJ1-2, with a possible D match to TRBD1 (6 bases). Germline-derived CDR1 and CDR2 are MNHEY and SVGAGI. V lost 8 bases and J 8 bases, leaving 18 bases between the germline ends. The CDR3 runs 13 residues. In DNA form, the CDR3 reads TGTGCCAGCCAGGGGACACTCATCGACGGCTACACCTTC. The encoded protein is CASQGTLIDGYTF.

The chain is built from TRBV5-4 and TRBJ2-2, with 9 bases lining up with TRBD2. The ends lost 7 bases at V and 8 bases at J; junction bases unmatched: 6. Germline V gives CDR1 SGHNT, CDR2 YYREEE (reference sequence). The CDR3 runs 13 residues. CDR3 in amino acids: CASRRREGGELFF. The CDR3 coding sequence is TGTGCCAGCCGGCGGCGGGAGGGGGGGGAGCTGTTTTTT.

The table lists this clone with a few counts. This chain links TRBV18 with TRBJ1-2, with D unresolved. The CDR3 loop spans 12 amino acids. Trimming removed 5 bases from V and 5 bases from J, with 9 bases in between. In germline, CDR1 is KGHSH, CDR2 LQKENI. CDR3 DNA sequence: TGTGCCAGCTCAGACAATGGTTATGGCTACACCTTC. Translating gives CASSDNGYGYTF. Full variable domain (missing parts from reference TRBV18 and TRBJ1-2): NAGVMQNPRHLVRRRGQEARLRCSPMKGHSHVYWYRQLPEEGLKFMVYLQKENIIDESGMPKERFSAEFPKEGPSILRIQQVVRGDSAAYFCASSDNGYGYTFGSGTRLTVV.

The rearrangement links TRBV10-2 to TRBJ2-1; the match to TRBD2 covers 9 bases. The ends lost 0 bases at V and 5 bases at J; junction bases unmatched: 8. The CDR3 contains 17 residues. The germline V gene encodes CDR1 WSHSY and CDR2 SAAADI. The CDR3 DNA follows: TGCGCCAGCAGTGAGTCGACGCTAGCGGGGTCCCACAATGAGCAGTTCTTC. Its protein is CASSESTLAGSHNEQFF.

The chain employs TRBV6-5 and TRBJ1-1; D remains unclear. V lost 6 bases to trimming and J lost 3 bases, with 11 bases between them. Germline V gene sequence: CDR1 MNHEY, CDR2 SVGAGI. This CDR3 has 13 residues. CDR3 amino acids: CASRRIEDTEAFF. The CDR3 DNA is TGTGCCAGCAGACGTATCGAGGACACTGAAGCTTTCTTT.

V usage is TRBV6-5 and J usage is TRBJ1-2; D gene unclear. Germline values: CDR1 MNHEY, CDR2 SVGAGI. The CDR3 extends over 14 amino acids. Trimming took off 7 bases at V and 4 bases at J, with 16 bases between the two ends. Written as DNA, the CDR3 is TGTGCCAGCACTCCCCTCGGTGGAGGCTATGGCTACACCTTC. Its translation: CASTPLGGGYGYTF.

The chain recombines TRBV19 with TRBJ2-3; TRBD2 aligns across 14 bases. CDR3 length: 17 amino acids. Germline V lookup: CDR1 LNHDA, CDR2 SQIVND (reference sequence). Germline trimming cut 6 bases from V and 6 bases from J; bases unmatched to any gene: 11. In DNA form, the CDR3 reads TGTGCCAGTAGCGCGGGACTAGCGGGAGTTTCTACGGATACGCAGTATTTT. Residues: CASSAGLAGVSTDTQYF.

The V and J genes are TRBV29-1 and TRBJ2-5, with 9 bases lining up with TRBD1. Trimming removed 6 bases from V and 3 bases from J; junction bases left unmatched: 8. Germline V lookup: CDR1 SQVTM, CDR2 ANQGSEA. The CDR3 contains 14 residues. CDR3 in DNA: TGCAGCGTCCCGGGACAGGGTTCGGAAGAGACCCAGTACTTC. Amino acid sequence: CSVPGQGSEETQYF.

In regard to this clone: An end of the junction does not agree with germline; a read error may underlie this. The rearrangement uses TRBV30 and TRBJ1-2; D unclear. The CDR3 covers 15 residues. Germline lookup yields CDR1 GTSNPN and CDR2 SVGIG (reference sequence). This CDR3 is CAWSFRASSNYGCTF. CDR3 nucleotide sequence: TGTGCCTGGAGTTTCCGAGCCTCCTCTAACTATGGCTGCACCTTC.

Note on this clone: One junction end does not reproduce the germline sequence, and a read error may be involved. The chain links TRBV7-7 to TRBJ2-2, with 9 bases matching TRBD1. The germline V gene has CDR1 SSHAT and CDR2 FNYEAQ (reference sequence). This CDR3 has 14 residues. The CDR3 sequence: CASSSDRGAGELFF. The CDR3 bases are TGTGCTAGCAGCTCGGACAGGGGAGCGGGGGAGCTGTTTTTT.